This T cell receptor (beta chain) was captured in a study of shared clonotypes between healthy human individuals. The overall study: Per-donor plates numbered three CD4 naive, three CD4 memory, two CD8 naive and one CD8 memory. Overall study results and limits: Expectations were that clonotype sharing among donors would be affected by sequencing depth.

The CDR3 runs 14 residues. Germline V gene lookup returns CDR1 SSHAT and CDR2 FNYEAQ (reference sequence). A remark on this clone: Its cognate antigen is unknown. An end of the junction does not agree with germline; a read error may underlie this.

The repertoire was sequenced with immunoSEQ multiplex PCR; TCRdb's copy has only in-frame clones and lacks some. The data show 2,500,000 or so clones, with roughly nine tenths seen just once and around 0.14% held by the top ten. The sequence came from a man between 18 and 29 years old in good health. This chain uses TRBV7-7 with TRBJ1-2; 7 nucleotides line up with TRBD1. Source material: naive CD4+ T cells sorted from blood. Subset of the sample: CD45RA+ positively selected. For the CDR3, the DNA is TGTGCTAGCAGCCCGTGGCAGGGGGAGGGTGGCTACACCTTC. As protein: CASSPWQGEGGYTF.